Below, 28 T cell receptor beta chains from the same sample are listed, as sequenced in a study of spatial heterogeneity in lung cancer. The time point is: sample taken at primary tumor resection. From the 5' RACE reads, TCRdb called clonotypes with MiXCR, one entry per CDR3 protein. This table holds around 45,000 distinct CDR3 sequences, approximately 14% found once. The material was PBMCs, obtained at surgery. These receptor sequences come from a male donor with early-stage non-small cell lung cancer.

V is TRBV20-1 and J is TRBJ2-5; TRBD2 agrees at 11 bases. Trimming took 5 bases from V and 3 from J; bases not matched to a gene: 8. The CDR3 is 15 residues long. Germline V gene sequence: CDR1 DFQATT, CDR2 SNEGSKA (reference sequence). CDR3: CSAPRLAGLEETQYF. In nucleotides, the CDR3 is TGCAGTGCTCCCCGACTAGCGGGACTCGAAGAGACCCAGTACTTC.

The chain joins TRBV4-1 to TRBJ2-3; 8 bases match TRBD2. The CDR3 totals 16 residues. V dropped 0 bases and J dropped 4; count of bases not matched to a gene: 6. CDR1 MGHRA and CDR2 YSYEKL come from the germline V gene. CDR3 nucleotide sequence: TGCGCCAGCAGCCAAGATGGGCTAGCGGGCTCAGATACGCAGTATTTT. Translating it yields CASSQDGLAGSDTQYF.

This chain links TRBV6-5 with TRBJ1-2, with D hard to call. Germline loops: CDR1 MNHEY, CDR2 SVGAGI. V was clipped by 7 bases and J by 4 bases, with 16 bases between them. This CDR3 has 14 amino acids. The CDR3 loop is CASKWGEGFYGYTF. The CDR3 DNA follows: TGTGCCAGCAAATGGGGAGAGGGCTTCTATGGCTACACCTTC.

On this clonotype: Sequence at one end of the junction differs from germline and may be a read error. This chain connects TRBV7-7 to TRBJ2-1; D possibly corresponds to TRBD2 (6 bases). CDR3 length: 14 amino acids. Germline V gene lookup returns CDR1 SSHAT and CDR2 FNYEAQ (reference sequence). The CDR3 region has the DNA TGTGCTAGCAGCCGGGGACTCCCCCCGAATGAGCAGTTCTTC. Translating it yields CASSRGLPPNEQFF.

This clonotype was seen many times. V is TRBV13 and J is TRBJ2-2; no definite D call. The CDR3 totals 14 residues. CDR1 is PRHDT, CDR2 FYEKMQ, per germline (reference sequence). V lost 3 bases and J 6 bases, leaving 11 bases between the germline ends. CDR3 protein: CASSFDRLAGELFF. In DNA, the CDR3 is TGTGCCAGCAGCTTTGATCGGCTAGCCGGGGAGCTGTTTTTT.

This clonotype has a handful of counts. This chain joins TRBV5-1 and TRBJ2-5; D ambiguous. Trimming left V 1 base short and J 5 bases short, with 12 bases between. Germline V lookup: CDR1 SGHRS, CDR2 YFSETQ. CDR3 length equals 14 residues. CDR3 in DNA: TGCGCCAGCAGCTTGCCGGACCGGTCGGAGACCCAGTACTTC. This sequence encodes CASSLPDRSETQYF.

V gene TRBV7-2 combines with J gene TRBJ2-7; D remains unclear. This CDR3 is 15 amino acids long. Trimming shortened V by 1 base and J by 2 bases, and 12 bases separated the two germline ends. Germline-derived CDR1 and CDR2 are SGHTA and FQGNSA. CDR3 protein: CASSLEAIPTYEQYF. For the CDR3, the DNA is TGTGCCAGCAGCTTAGAGGCCATTCCTACCTACGAGCAGTACTTC.

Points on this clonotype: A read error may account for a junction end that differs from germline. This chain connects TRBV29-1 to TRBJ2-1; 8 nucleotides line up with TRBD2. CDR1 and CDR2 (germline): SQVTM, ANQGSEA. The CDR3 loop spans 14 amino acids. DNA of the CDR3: TGCAGCGTTGAGAGAGCGGGAGCAGGCAATGAGCAGTTCTTT. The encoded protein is CSVERAGAGNEQFF.

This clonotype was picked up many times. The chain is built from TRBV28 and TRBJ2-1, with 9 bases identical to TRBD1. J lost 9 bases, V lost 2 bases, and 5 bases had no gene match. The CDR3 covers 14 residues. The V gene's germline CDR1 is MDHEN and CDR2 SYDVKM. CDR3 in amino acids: CASSLRDRAAEQFF. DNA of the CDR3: TGTGCCAGCAGTTTAAGGGACAGGGCAGCTGAGCAGTTCTTC.

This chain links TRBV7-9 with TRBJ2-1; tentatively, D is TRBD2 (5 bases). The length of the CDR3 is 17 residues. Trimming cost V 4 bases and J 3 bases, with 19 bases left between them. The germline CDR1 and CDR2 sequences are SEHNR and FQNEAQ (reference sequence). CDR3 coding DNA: TGTGCCAGCAGCTCGCAACCAGTGGGAGCGGTCTACAATGAGCAGTTCTTC. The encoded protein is CASSSQPVGAVYNEQFF. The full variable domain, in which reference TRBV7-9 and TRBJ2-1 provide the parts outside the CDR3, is DTGVSQNPRHKITKRGQNVTFRCDPISEHNRLYWYRQTLGQGPEFLTYFQNEAQLEKSRLLSDRFSAERPKGSFSTLEIQRTEQGDSAMYLCASSSQPVGAVYNEQFFGPGTRLTVL.

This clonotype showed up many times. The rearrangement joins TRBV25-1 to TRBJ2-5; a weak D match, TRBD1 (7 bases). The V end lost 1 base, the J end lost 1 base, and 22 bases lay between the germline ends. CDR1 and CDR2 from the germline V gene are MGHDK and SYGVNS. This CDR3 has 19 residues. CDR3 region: CASSEFGQGGLPSQETQYF. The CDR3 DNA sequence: TGTGCCAGCAGTGAATTTGGGCAGGGGGGTTTACCTTCCCAAGAGACCCAGTACTTC.

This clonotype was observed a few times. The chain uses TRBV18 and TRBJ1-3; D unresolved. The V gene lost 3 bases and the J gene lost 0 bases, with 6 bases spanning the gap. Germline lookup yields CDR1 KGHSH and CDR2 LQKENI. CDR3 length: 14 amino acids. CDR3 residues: CASSPAGSGNTIYF. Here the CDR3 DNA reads TGTGCCAGCTCACCCGCAGGCTCTGGAAACACCATATATTTT.

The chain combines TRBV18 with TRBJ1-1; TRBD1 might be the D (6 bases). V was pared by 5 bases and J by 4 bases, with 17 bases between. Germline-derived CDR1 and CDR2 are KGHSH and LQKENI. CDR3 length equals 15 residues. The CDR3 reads CASSSLQGRGTEAFF. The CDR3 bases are TGTGCCAGCTCATCCCTACAGGGAAGAGGCACTGAAGCTTTCTTT. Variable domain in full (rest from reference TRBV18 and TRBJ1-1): NAGVMQNPRHLVRRRGQEARLRCSPMKGHSHVYWYRQLPEEGLKFMVYLQKENIIDESGMPKERFSAEFPKEGPSILRIQQVVRGDSAAYFCASSSLQGRGTEAFFGQGTRLTVV.

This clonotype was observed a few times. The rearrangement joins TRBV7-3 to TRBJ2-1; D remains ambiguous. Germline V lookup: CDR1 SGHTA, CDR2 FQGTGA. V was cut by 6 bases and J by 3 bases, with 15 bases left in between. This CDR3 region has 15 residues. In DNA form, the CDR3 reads TGTGCCAGCAGTCCCGGGTCCGCTATCTACAATGAGCAGTTCTTC. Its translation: CASSPGSAIYNEQFF. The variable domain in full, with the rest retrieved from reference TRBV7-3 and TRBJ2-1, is GAGVSQTPSNKVTEKGKYVELRCDPISGHTALYWYRQSLGQGPEFLIYFQGTGAADDSGLPNDRFFAVRPEGSVSTLKIQRTERGDSAVYLCASSPGSAIYNEQFFGPGTRLTVL.

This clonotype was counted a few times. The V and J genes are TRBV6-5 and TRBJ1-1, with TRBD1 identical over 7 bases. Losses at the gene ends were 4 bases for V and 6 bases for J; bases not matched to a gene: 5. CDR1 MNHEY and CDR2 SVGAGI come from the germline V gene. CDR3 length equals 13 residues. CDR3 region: CASSSTGTSEAFF. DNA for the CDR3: TGTGCCAGCAGTTCGACAGGGACGTCTGAAGCTTTCTTT.

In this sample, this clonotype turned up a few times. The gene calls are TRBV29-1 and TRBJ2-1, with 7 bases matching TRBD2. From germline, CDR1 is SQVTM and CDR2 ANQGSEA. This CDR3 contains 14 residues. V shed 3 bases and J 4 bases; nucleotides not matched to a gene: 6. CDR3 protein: CSVDRAGVYNEQFF. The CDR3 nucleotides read TGCAGCGTTGATCGCGCGGGAGTTTACAATGAGCAGTTCTTC.

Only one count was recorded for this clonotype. CDR3 DNA: TGTGCCAGCAGCCCCGGGACTAGTAACAATGAGCAGTTCTTC. It is translated as CASSPGTSNNEQFF. The rearrangement uses TRBV7-2 and TRBJ2-1; 8 nucleotides match TRBD2. Germline loops: CDR1 SGHTA, CDR2 FQGNSA. With 5 bases clipped from V and 5 bases from J, the junction kept 5 bases outside the gene matches. CDR3 length: 14 amino acids.

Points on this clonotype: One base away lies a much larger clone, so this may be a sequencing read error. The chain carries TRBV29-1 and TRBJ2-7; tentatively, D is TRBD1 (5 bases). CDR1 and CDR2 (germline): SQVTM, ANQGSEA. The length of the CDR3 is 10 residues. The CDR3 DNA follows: TGCAGAGTAGGGGTCTACGAGCAGTACTTC. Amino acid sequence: CRVGVYEQYF.

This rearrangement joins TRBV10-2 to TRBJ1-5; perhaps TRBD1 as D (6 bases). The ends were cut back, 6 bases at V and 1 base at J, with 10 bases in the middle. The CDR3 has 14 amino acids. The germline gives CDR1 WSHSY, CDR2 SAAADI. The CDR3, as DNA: TGCGCCAGCAGGGACAGCCCCAGCAATCAGCCCCAGCATTTT. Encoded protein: CASRDSPSNQPQHF.

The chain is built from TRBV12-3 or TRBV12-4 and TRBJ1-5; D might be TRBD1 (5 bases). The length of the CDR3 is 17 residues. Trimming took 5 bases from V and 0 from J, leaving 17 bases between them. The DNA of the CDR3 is TGTGCCAGCAGTCCCCCCCAAGACAGCTTTAGCAATCAGCCCCAGCATTTT. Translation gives CASSPPQDSFSNQPQHF.

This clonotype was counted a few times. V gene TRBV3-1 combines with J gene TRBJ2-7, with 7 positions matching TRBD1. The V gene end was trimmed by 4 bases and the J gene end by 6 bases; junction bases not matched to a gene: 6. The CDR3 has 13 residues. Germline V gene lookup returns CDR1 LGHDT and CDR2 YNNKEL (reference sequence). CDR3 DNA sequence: TGTGCCAGCAGCCCCACGTCAGGGGGCGAGCAGTACTTC. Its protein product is CASSPTSGGEQYF.

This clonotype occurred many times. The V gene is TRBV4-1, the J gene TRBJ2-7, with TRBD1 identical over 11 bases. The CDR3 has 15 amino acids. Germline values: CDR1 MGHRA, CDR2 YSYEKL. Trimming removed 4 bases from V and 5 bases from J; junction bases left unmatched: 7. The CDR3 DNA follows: TGCGCCAGCAGCCGCGGGACAGGGGGGGTCGACGAGCAGTACTTC. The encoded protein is CASSRGTGGVDEQYF.

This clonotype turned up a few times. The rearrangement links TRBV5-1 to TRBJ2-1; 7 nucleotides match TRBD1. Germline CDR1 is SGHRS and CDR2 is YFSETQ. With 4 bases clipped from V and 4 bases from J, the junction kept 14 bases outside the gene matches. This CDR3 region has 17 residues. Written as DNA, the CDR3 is TGCGCCAGCAGCGTGGGGACAGATTACACGATATACAATGAGCAGTTCTTC. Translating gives CASSVGTDYTIYNEQFF.

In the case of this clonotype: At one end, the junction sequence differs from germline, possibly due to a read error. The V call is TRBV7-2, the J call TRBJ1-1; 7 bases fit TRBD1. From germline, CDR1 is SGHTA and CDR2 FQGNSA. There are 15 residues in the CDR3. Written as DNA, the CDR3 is TGTGCCAGCACCTTACGGGGACAGATTAACACTGAAGCTTTCTTT. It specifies CASTLRGQINTEAFF.

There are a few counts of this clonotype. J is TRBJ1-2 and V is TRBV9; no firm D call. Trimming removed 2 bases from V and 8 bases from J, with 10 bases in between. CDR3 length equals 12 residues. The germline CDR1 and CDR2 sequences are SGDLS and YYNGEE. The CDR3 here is CASSVETLGYTF. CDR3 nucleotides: TGTGCCAGCAGCGTGGAGACCCTGGGCTACACCTTC.

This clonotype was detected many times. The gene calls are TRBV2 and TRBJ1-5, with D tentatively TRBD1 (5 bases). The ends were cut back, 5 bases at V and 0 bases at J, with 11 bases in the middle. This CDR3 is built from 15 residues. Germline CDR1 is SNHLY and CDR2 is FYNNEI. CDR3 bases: TGTGCCAGCAGTCCCGGGGGTAATAGCAATCAGCCCCAGCATTTT. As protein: CASSPGGNSNQPQHF.

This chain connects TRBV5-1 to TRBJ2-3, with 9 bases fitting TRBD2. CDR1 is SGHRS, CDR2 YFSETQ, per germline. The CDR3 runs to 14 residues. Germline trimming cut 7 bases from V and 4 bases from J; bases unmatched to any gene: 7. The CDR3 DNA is TGCGCCAGCTCTACGGGACTAGCAGCAGATACGCAGTATTTT. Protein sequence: CASSTGLAADTQYF.

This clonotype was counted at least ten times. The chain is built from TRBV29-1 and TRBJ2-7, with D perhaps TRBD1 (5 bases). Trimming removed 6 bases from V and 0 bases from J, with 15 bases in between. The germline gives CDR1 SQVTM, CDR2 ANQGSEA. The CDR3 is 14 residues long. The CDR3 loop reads CSVTLFDSSYEQYF. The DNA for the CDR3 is TGCAGCGTCACACTCTTTGACAGCTCCTACGAGCAGTACTTC.